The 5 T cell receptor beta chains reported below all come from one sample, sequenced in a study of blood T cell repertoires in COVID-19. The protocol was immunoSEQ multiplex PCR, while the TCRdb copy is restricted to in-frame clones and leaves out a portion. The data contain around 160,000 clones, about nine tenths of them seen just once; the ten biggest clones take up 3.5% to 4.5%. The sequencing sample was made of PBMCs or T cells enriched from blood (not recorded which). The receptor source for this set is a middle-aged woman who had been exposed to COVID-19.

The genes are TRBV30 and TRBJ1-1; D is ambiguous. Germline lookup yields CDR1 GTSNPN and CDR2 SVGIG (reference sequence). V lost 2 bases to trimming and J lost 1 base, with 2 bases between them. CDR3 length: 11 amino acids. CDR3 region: CAWSRNTEAFF. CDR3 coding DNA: TGTGCCTGGAGTCGGAACACTGAAGCTTTCTTT.

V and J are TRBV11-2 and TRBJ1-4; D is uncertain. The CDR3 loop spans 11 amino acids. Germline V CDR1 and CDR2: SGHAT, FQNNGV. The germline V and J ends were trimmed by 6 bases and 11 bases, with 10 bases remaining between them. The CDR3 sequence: CASSGQIKLFF. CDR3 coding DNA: TGTGCCAGCAGTGGGCAGATTAAACTGTTTTTT.

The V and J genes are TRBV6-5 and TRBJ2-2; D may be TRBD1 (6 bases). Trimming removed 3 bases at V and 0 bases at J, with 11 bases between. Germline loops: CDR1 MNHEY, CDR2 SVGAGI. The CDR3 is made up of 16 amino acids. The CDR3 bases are TGTGCCAGCAGTTATTTTTCAGGGGCGAACACCGGGGAGCTGTTTTTT. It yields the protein CASSYFSGANTGELFF.

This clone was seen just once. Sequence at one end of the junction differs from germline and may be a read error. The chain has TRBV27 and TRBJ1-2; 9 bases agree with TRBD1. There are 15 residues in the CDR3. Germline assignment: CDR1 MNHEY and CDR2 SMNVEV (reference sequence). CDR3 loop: CASSLTGQGMGGVAF. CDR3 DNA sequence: TGTGCCAGCAGTTTGACTGGACAGGGGATGGGTGGTGTAGCCTTC.

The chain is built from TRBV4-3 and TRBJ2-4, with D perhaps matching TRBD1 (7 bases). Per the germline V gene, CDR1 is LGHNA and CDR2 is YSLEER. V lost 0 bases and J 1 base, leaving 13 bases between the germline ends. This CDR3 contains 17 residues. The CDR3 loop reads CASSQEEGAKAKNIQYF. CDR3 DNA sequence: TGCGCCAGCAGCCAAGAGGAGGGGGCGAAGGCCAAAAACATTCAGTACTTC.